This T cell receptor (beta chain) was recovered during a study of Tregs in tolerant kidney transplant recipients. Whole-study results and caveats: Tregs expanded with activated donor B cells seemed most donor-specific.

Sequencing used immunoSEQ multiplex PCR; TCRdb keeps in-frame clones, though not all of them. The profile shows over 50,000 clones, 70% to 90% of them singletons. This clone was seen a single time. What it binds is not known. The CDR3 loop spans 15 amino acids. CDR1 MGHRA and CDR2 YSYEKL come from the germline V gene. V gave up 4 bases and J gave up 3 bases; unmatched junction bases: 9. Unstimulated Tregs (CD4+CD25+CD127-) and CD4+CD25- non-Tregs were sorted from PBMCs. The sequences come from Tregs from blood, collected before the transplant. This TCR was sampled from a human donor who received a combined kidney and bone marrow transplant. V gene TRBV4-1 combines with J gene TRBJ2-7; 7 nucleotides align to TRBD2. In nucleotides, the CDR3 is TGCGCCAGCAGCCCCCGGGAGGAAGTTTACTACGAGCAGTACTTC. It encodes CASSPREEVYYEQYF.